These T cell receptor beta chains were read from a single sample in a study of blood T cell repertoires in COVID-19. Repertoires were generated with immunoSEQ multiplex PCR, while TCRdb's copy carries only in-frame clones and drops some. The table shows roughly 200,000 clones, with about 88% occurring only once. Sequenced input: PBMCs or T cells enriched from blood (not recorded which). These receptors were taken from a woman aged 25 to 45 who had been exposed to COVID-19. Both conserved end residues are part of each CDR3. Fields, in order: clone size, V gene, D gene, J gene, CDR3 protein, CDR3 DNA. The D gene is left open where the match is weak. Not all rows give a size; the values are once, few, many and, for expanded clones, a class.

clone_size: -
v_call: TRBV11-2
d_call: -
j_call: TRBJ1-1
cdr3_aa: CASSLGRTEAFF
cdr3_nt: TGTGCCAGCAGCTTGGGGCGGACTGAAGCTTTCTTT

clone_size: -
v_call: TRBV24-1
d_call: -
j_call: TRBJ1-2
cdr3_aa: CATSDPPKSDGYTF
cdr3_nt: TGTGCCACCAGTGACCCCCCTAAGTCGGATGGCTACACCTTC

clone_size: once
v_call: TRBV5-1
d_call: TRBD1
j_call: TRBJ2-5
cdr3_aa: CASSLGTEQETQYF
cdr3_nt: TGCGCCAGCAGCCTGGGGACAGAGCAAGAGACCCAGTACTTC

clone_size: -
v_call: TRBV19
d_call: TRBD1
j_call: TRBJ1-2
cdr3_aa: CASSTRQGNYGYTF
cdr3_nt: TGTGCCAGTAGTACTCGACAGGGAAACTATGGCTACACCTTC

clone_size: -
v_call: TRBV19
d_call: TRBD1
j_call: TRBJ2-2
cdr3_aa: CASSIVGTGAPGELFF
cdr3_nt: TGTGCCAGTAGTATAGTGGGGACAGGGGCGCCCGGGGAGCTGTTTTTT

clone_size: once
v_call: TRBV18
d_call: -
j_call: TRBJ1-2
cdr3_aa: CASSHRVDYGYTF
cdr3_nt: TGTGCCAGCTCACACAGGGTTGACTATGGCTACACCTTC

clone_size: -
v_call: TRBV7-2
d_call: -
j_call: TRBJ1-2
cdr3_aa: CASSVSRWTGYGYTF
cdr3_nt: TGTGCCAGCAGCGTTTCTAGGTGGACTGGCTATGGCTACACCTTC

clone_size: once
v_call: TRBV2
d_call: -
j_call: TRBJ2-2
cdr3_aa: CASSPQGGNTGELFF
cdr3_nt: TGTGCCAGCAGTCCTCAAGGCGGGAACACCGGGGAGCTGTTTTTT

clone_size: -
v_call: TRBV5-1
d_call: TRBD1
j_call: TRBJ2-7
cdr3_aa: CASSFGQGSSSIYEQYF
cdr3_nt: TGCGCCAGCAGCTTCGGACAGGGGAGTTCCTCTATCTACGAGCAGTACTTC

clone_size: -
v_call: TRBV21-1
d_call: -
j_call: TRBJ2-1
cdr3_aa: CASSTHRGQSYNEQFF
cdr3_nt: TGTGCCAGCAGCACCCACAGGGGTCAATCCTACAATGAGCAGTTCTTC

clone_size: -
v_call: TRBV15
d_call: -
j_call: TRBJ1-6
cdr3_aa: CATRGAWNSPLHF
cdr3_nt: TGTGCCACCAGGGGGGCTTGGAATTCACCCCTCCACTTT

clone_size: -
v_call: TRBV7-3
d_call: -
j_call: TRBJ2-2
cdr3_aa: CASSGRGDHGELFF
cdr3_nt: TGTGCCAGCAGCGGTCGGGGAGACCATGGGGAGCTGTTTTTT

clone_size: -
v_call: TRBV5-1
d_call: -
j_call: TRBJ1-1
cdr3_aa: CASSAVVLTEAFF
cdr3_nt: TGCGCCAGCAGCGCAGTTGTTCTCACTGAAGCTTTCTTT

clone_size: few
v_call: TRBV6-5
d_call: -
j_call: TRBJ1-3
cdr3_aa: CAISRGFGSNTIYF
cdr3_nt: TGTGCCATCTCCCGGGGGTTTGGCTCAAACACCATATATTTT

clone_size: -
v_call: TRBV5-1
d_call: TRBD2
j_call: TRBJ2-5
cdr3_aa: CASSLDRLAGLQETQYF
cdr3_nt: TGCGCCAGCAGCTTGGACCGACTAGCGGGACTACAAGAGACCCAGTACTTC

clone_size: -
v_call: TRBV29-1
d_call: -
j_call: TRBJ1-2
cdr3_aa: CSVVGGDGYTF
cdr3_nt: TGCAGCGTTGTAGGAGGGGATGGCTACACCTTC

clone_size: -
v_call: TRBV12-3/TRBV12-4
d_call: -
j_call: TRBJ1-4
cdr3_aa: CASRDRNEKLFF
cdr3_nt: TGTGCCAGCAGAGACAGGAATGAAAAACTGTTTTTT

clone_size: many
v_call: TRBV28
d_call: -
j_call: TRBJ2-4
cdr3_aa: CASSRQASKNIQYF
cdr3_nt: TGTGCCAGCAGCCGCCAGGCCAGTAAAAACATTCAGTACTTC

clone_size: -
v_call: TRBV5-4
d_call: -
j_call: TRBJ2-1
cdr3_aa: CASSPGGGNEQFF
cdr3_nt: TGTGCCAGCAGCCCGGGGGGCGGGAATGAGCAGTTCTTC

clone_size: -
v_call: TRBV11-2
d_call: -
j_call: TRBJ1-1
cdr3_aa: CASSSLGTGAEAFF
cdr3_nt: TGTGCCAGCAGCTCCTTAGGTACAGGTGCTGAAGCTTTCTTT

clone_size: -
v_call: TRBV13
d_call: TRBD1
j_call: TRBJ1-6
cdr3_aa: CASSLRTGLSPLHF
cdr3_nt: TGTGCCAGCAGTTTGAGGACAGGCCTTTCACCCCTCCACTTT

clone_size: once
v_call: TRBV27
d_call: TRBD2
j_call: TRBJ2-4
cdr3_aa: CASSLSIGGAGAKNIQYF
cdr3_nt: TGTGCCAGCAGTTTATCGATCGGGGGGGCCGGGGCCAAAAACATTCAGTACTTC

clone_size: -
v_call: TRBV6-1
d_call: -
j_call: TRBJ1-2
cdr3_aa: CASSEWGVGGYTF
cdr3_nt: TGTGCCAGCAGTGAATGGGGGGTAGGCGGCTACACCTTC

clone_size: -
v_call: TRBV5-1
d_call: TRBD1
j_call: TRBJ1-4
cdr3_aa: CASSQTGGGEKLFF
cdr3_nt: TGCGCCAGCAGCCAGACAGGGGGCGGTGAAAAACTGTTTTTT

clone_size: -
v_call: TRBV30
d_call: TRBD1
j_call: TRBJ1-6
cdr3_aa: CAWRELGTGVFSYNSPLHF
cdr3_nt: TGTGCCTGGAGGGAGTTGGGGACAGGAGTTTTCTCCTATAATTCACCCCTCCACTTT

clone_size: -
v_call: TRBV29-1
d_call: -
j_call: TRBJ2-2
cdr3_aa: CSVTQGGGELFF
cdr3_nt: TGCAGCGTGACCCAGGGCGGCGGGGAGCTGTTTTTT

clone_size: -
v_call: TRBV10-3
d_call: -
j_call: TRBJ2-7
cdr3_aa: CAISVPSGDSYEQYF
cdr3_nt: TGTGCCATCAGTGTTCCATCAGGGGACTCCTACGAGCAGTACTTC